A selection of T cell receptor beta chains follows, all from one sample in a study of STAT5B mutations in CD4+ large granular lymphocyte leukemia. Some clones are missing from TCRdb's copy, which holds only in-frame ones; the method was immunoSEQ multiplex PCR. The profile shows tens of thousands of clones, approximately 74% of them singletons. The material sequenced was CD4+ T cells from blood buffy coats. The receptors here all came from a human donor in good health. Both conserved end residues are part of each CDR3. The order of the fields is D gene, J gene, clone size, V gene, CDR3 DNA, CDR3 protein. D genes are given only for firm matches. Expanded clones are given a class, and other clones once, few, many or no size at all.

d_call: -
j_call: TRBJ2-7
clone_size: -
v_call: TRBV7-8
cdr3_nt: TGTGCCAGCAGTCCTAAAACACTGGGGGACTACGAGCAGTACTTC
cdr3_aa: CASSPKTLGDYEQYF

d_call: TRBD2
j_call: TRBJ2-2
clone_size: few
v_call: TRBV9
cdr3_nt: TGTGCCAGCAGCCCTCGGGGCGTAGCGGGAGTTGTCGGGGAGCTGTTTTTT
cdr3_aa: CASSPRGVAGVVGELFF

d_call: TRBD1
j_call: TRBJ1-1
clone_size: -
v_call: TRBV11-3
cdr3_nt: TGTGCCAGCAGCTCGGGACAGGCGGACACTGAAGCTTTCTTT
cdr3_aa: CASSSGQADTEAFF

d_call: -
j_call: TRBJ1-1
clone_size: -
v_call: TRBV6-5
cdr3_nt: TGTGCCAGCAGTACTACCTCAGGGACGACTGAAGCTTTCTTT
cdr3_aa: CASSTTSGTTEAFF

d_call: -
j_call: TRBJ2-3
clone_size: -
v_call: TRBV18
cdr3_nt: TGTGCCAGCTCACCACCGAACACAGATACGCAGTATTTT
cdr3_aa: CASSPPNTDTQYF

d_call: -
j_call: TRBJ1-5
clone_size: -
v_call: TRBV5-5
cdr3_nt: TGTGCCAGCAGCTCCAGACCGAGCAATCAGCCCCAGCATTTT
cdr3_aa: CASSSRPSNQPQHF

d_call: -
j_call: TRBJ1-2
clone_size: -
v_call: TRBV6-1
cdr3_nt: -
cdr3_aa: CASILGWKDYGYTF

d_call: -
j_call: TRBJ1-1
clone_size: -
v_call: TRBV5-1
cdr3_nt: TGCGCCAGCAGCTTGACGGGGGCGGGCACTGAAGCTTTCTTT
cdr3_aa: CASSLTGAGTEAFF

d_call: -
j_call: TRBJ1-1
clone_size: few
v_call: TRBV18
cdr3_nt: TGTGCCAGCTCACCAGGGGAAGGTGAAGCTTTCTTT
cdr3_aa: CASSPGEGEAFF

d_call: -
j_call: TRBJ2-1
clone_size: -
v_call: TRBV5-1
cdr3_nt: TGCGCCAGCAGCTTGGGGCTAGACAATGAGCAGTTCTTC
cdr3_aa: CASSLGLDNEQFF

d_call: -
j_call: TRBJ2-2
clone_size: -
v_call: TRBV18
cdr3_nt: TGTGCCAGCTCACCCTCGGGCACCGGGGAGCTGTTTTTT
cdr3_aa: CASSPSGTGELFF

d_call: -
j_call: TRBJ2-7
clone_size: few
v_call: TRBV2
cdr3_nt: TGTGCCAGCAGTGATTACGAGCAGTACTTC
cdr3_aa: CASSDYEQYF

d_call: -
j_call: TRBJ2-1
clone_size: -
v_call: TRBV19
cdr3_nt: TGTGCCAGTAGTACCCCACCCGCAGGGAAGCAGTTCTTC
cdr3_aa: CASSTPPAGKQFF

d_call: -
j_call: TRBJ2-3
clone_size: -
v_call: TRBV21-1
cdr3_nt: TGTGCCAGCAGCAAAAATGGGGGTAGGGACGAGGGGCTGAATACGCAGTATTTT
cdr3_aa: CASSKNGGRDEGLNTQYF

d_call: -
j_call: TRBJ2-7
clone_size: -
v_call: TRBV7-9
cdr3_nt: TGTGCCAGCAGCCCGACCCCCTACGAGCAGTACTTC
cdr3_aa: CASSPTPYEQYF

d_call: -
j_call: TRBJ2-1
clone_size: -
v_call: TRBV15
cdr3_nt: TGTGCCACCAGCAGAGATCTCCTGTCGTGGGAGCAGTTCTTC
cdr3_aa: CATSRDLLSWEQFF

d_call: TRBD2
j_call: TRBJ2-3
clone_size: -
v_call: TRBV29-1
cdr3_nt: TGCAGCGTTGTCCTAGCGGGCCTCACAGATACGCAGTATTTT
cdr3_aa: CSVVLAGLTDTQYF

d_call: TRBD2
j_call: TRBJ2-3
clone_size: -
v_call: TRBV29-1
cdr3_nt: TGCAGCGTTGGGGACCGGGGGGACACAGATACGCAGTATTTT
cdr3_aa: CSVGDRGDTDTQYF

d_call: -
j_call: TRBJ2-2
clone_size: few
v_call: TRBV6-4
cdr3_nt: TGTGCCAGCAGCCAGGAGAACACCGGGGAGCTGTTTTTT
cdr3_aa: CASSQENTGELFF

d_call: TRBD2
j_call: TRBJ2-1
clone_size: -
v_call: TRBV5-4
cdr3_nt: TGTGCCACCACAGCGGGAGTAAGGTCCTACAATGAGCAGTTCTTC
cdr3_aa: CATTAGVRSYNEQFF

d_call: TRBD2
j_call: TRBJ2-5
clone_size: once
v_call: TRBV5-6
cdr3_nt: TGTTTTATGCCTAGCGGATACCAAGAGACCCAGTACTTC
cdr3_aa: CFMPSGYQETQYF

d_call: -
j_call: TRBJ2-2
clone_size: -
v_call: TRBV5-4
cdr3_nt: TGTGCCAGCAGCTTAGGGGGGGTTAGCACCGGGGAGCTGTTTTTT
cdr3_aa: CASSLGGVSTGELFF

d_call: TRBD1
j_call: TRBJ2-2
clone_size: -
v_call: TRBV4-3
cdr3_nt: TGCGCCAGCAGCCAAGAAGTAAACAGGGGGCTGATCGGGGAGCTGTTTTTT
cdr3_aa: CASSQEVNRGLIGELFF

d_call: TRBD1
j_call: TRBJ1-5
clone_size: -
v_call: TRBV27
cdr3_nt: TGTGCCAGCAGTCCCGGGACAGGGGGTGGTAGGAATCAGCCCCAGCATTTT
cdr3_aa: CASSPGTGGGRNQPQHF

d_call: -
j_call: TRBJ2-5
clone_size: -
v_call: TRBV5-1
cdr3_nt: TGCGCCAGCAGCTCCCCGTCCTCAGGAGAGACCCAGTACTTC
cdr3_aa: CASSSPSSGETQYF

d_call: TRBD2
j_call: TRBJ2-1
clone_size: -
v_call: TRBV29-1
cdr3_nt: TGCAGCGTTGGTGGAGCGGGACGGTACAATGAGCAGTTCTTC
cdr3_aa: CSVGGAGRYNEQFF

d_call: -
j_call: TRBJ2-7
clone_size: few
v_call: TRBV30
cdr3_nt: TGTGCCTGGAGTGAGGGCGAGCAGTACTTC
cdr3_aa: CAWSEGEQYF

d_call: -
j_call: TRBJ2-5
clone_size: -
v_call: TRBV7-9
cdr3_nt: TGTGCCAGCGGTCTACATGGCGGGGAGACCCAGTACTTC
cdr3_aa: CASGLHGGETQYF

d_call: -
j_call: TRBJ1-2
clone_size: few
v_call: TRBV7-6
cdr3_nt: TGTGCCAGCAGCCTAGAGGTCGGTCAGATACGGGTTGGCTACACCTTC
cdr3_aa: CASSLEVGQIRVGYTF

d_call: -
j_call: TRBJ1-1
clone_size: -
v_call: TRBV6-5
cdr3_nt: TGTGCCAGCAGTTACGGCCGGTTGAGCACTGAAGCTTTCTTT
cdr3_aa: CASSYGRLSTEAFF

d_call: -
j_call: TRBJ1-5
clone_size: -
v_call: TRBV19
cdr3_nt: TGTGCCAGTAGTATTGCCTCCGTGGGGGGGGGAAGACAGCCCCAGCATTTT
cdr3_aa: CASSIASVGGGRQPQHF

d_call: -
j_call: TRBJ1-4
clone_size: -
v_call: TRBV28
cdr3_nt: TGTGCCAGCGGCATTCAGGGGCCGGAAAAACTGTTTTTT
cdr3_aa: CASGIQGPEKLFF

d_call: TRBD1
j_call: TRBJ1-2
clone_size: -
v_call: TRBV18
cdr3_nt: TGTGCCAGCTCACCGCGGGACAGTCCCCTCTATGGCTACACCTTC
cdr3_aa: CASSPRDSPLYGYTF

d_call: -
j_call: TRBJ1-5
clone_size: few
v_call: TRBV18
cdr3_nt: TGTGCCAGCTCACCAAACATCGGGGGCGGCAATCAGCCCCAGCATTTT
cdr3_aa: CASSPNIGGGNQPQHF

d_call: -
j_call: TRBJ2-2
clone_size: few
v_call: TRBV7-9
cdr3_nt: TGTGCCAGCAGCAACCACAGGCTTCACACCGGGGAGCTGTTTTTT
cdr3_aa: CASSNHRLHTGELFF